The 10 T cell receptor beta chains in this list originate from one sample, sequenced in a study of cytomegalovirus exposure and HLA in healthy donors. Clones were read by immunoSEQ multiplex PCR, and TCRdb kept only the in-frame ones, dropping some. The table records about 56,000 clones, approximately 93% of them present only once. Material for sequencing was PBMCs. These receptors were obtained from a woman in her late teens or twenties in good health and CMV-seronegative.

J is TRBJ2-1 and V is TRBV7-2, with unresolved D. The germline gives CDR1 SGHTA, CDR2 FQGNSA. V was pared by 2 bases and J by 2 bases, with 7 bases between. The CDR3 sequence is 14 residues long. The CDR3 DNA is TGTGCCAGCAGCTTAAATAGTCCCTACAATGAGCAGTTCTTC. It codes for CASSLNSPYNEQFF.

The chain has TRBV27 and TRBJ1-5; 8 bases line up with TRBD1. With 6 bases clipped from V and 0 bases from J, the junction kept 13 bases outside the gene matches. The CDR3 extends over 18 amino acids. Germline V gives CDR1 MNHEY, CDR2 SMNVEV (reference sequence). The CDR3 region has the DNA TGTGCCAGCAGCTCACTAAGGACAGGGTCGTTTAGCAATCAGCCCCAGCATTTT. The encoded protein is CASSSLRTGSFSNQPQHF.

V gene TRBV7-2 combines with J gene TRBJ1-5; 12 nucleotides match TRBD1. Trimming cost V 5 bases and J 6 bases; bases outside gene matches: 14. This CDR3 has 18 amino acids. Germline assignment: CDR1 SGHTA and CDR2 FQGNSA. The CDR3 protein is CASSQPGTGGGPGQPQHF. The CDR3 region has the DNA TGTGCCAGCAGCCAACCCGGGACAGGGGGCGGTCCGGGTCAGCCCCAGCATTTT.

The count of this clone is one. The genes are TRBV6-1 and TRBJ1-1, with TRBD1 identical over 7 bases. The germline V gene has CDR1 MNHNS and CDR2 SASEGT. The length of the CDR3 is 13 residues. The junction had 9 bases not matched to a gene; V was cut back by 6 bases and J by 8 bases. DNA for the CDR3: TGTGCCAGCAGAGGGGTAGGGGGACAGGAAGCTTTCTTT. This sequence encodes CASRGVGGQEAFF.

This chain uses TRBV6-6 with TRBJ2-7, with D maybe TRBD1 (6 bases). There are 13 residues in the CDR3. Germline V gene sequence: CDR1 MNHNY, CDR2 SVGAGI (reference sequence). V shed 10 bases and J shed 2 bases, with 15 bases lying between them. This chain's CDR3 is CATQDSLPYEQYV. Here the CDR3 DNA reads TGTGCCACCCAGGACAGCCTCCCCTACGAGCAGTACGTC.

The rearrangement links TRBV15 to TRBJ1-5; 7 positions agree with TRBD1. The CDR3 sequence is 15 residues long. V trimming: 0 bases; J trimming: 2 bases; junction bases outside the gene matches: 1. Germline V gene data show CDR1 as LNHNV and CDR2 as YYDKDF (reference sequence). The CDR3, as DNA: TGTGCCACCAGCAGAGATGGACAGGGCAATCAGCCCCAGCATTTT. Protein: CATSRDGQGNQPQHF.

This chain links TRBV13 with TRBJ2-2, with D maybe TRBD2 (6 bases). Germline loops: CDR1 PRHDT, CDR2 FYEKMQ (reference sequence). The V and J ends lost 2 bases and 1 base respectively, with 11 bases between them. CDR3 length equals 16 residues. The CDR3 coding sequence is TGTGCCAGCAGCTTATCGGCGCGGGGGAACACCGGGGAGCTGTTTTTT. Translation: CASSLSARGNTGELFF.

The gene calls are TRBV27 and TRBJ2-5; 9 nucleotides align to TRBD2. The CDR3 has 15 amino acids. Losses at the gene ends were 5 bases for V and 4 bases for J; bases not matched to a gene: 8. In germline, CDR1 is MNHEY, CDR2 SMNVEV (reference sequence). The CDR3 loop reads CASSGRGGIVETQYF. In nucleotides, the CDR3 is TGTGCCAGCAGTGGGCGGGGGGGCATAGTAGAGACCCAGTACTTC.

The CDR3 loop is CASTSWTGRSFGYTF. CDR3 nucleotide sequence: TGTGCCAGCACCAGCTGGACAGGGAGGTCCTTTGGCTACACCTTC. The chain links TRBV5-6 to TRBJ1-2; TRBD1 agrees at 8 bases. Trimming removed 6 bases from V and 7 bases from J; junction bases left unmatched: 14. The CDR3 runs 15 residues. Germline CDR1 reads SGHDT; CDR2 reads YYEEEE. Combining the CDR3 with reference TRBV5-6 and TRBJ1-2 gives the whole variable domain DAGVTQSPTHLIKTRGQQVTLRCSPKSGHDTVSWYQQALGQGPQFIFQYYEEEERQRGNFPDRFSGHQFPNYSSELNVNALLLGDSALYLCASTSWTGRSFGYTFGSGTRLTVV.

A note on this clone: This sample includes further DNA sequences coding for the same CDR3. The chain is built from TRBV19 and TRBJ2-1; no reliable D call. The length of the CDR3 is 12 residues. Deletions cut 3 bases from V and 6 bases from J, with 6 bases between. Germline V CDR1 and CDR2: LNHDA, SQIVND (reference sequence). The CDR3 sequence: CASSIRGNEQFF. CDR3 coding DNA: TGTGCCAGTAGTATCCGAGGCAATGAGCAGTTCTTC.